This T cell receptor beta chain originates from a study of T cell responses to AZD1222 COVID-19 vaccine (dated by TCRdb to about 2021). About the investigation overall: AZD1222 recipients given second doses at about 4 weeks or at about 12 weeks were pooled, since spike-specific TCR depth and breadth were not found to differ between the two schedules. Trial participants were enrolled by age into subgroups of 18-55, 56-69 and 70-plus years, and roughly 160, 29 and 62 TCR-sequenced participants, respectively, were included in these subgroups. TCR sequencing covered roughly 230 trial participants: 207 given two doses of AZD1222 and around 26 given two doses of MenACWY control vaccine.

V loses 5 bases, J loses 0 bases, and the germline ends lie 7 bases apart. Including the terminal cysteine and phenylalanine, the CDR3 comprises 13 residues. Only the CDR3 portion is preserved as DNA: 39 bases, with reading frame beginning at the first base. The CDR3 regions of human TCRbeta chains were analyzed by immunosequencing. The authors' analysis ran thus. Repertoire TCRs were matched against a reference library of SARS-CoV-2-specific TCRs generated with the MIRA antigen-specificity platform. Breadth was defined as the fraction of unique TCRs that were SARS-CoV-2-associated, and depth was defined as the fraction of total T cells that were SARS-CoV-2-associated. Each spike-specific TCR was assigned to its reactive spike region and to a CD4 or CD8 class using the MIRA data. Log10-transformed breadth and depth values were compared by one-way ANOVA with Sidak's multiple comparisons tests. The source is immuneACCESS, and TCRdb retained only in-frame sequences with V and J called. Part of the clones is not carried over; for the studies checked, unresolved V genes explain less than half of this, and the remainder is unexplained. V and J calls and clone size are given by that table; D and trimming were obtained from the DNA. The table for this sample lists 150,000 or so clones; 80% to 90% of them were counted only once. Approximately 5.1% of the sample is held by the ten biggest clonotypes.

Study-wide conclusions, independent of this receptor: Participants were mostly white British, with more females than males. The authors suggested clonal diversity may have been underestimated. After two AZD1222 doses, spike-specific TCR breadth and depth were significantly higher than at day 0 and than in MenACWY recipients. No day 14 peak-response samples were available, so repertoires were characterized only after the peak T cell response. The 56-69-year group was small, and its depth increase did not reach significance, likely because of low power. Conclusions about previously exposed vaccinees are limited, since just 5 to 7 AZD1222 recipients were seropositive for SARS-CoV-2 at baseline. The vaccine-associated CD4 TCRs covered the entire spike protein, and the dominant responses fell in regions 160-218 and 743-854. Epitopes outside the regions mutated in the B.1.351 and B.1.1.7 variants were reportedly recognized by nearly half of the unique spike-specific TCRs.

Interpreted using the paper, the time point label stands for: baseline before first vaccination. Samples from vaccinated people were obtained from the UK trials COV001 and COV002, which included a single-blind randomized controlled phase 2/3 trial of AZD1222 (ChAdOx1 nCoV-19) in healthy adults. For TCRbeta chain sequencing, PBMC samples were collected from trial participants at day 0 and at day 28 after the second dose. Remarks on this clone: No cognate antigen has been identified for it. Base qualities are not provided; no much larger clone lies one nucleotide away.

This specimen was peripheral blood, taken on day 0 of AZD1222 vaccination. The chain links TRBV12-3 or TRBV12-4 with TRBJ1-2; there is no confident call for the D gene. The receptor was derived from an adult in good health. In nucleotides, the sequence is TGTGCCAGCAGTCCAGACACTAACTATGGCTACACCTTC. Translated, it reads CASSPDTNYGYTF.